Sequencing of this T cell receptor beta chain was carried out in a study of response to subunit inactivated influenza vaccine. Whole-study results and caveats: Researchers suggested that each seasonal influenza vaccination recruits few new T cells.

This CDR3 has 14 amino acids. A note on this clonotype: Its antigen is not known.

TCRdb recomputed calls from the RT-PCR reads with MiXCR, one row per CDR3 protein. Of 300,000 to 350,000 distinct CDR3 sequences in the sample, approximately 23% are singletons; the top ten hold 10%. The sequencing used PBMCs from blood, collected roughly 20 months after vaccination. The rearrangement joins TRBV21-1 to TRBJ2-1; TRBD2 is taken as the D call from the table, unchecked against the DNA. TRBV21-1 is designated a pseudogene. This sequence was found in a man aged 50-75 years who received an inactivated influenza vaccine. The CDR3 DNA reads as TGTGCCAGCAGCAAGCGAATCGAGGGCAATGAGCAGTTCTTC. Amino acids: CASSKRIEGNEQFF.